The table lists the clone carrying this T cell receptor (beta chain) with a few counts. Its matching antigen is unknown. The record originates from a study of blood T cells in healthy people across ages. Per the germline V gene, CDR1 is MNHNY and CDR2 is SVGAGI (reference sequence). V dropped 2 bases and J dropped 5 bases, with 10 bases sitting between them. This CDR3 is 14 amino acids long. Donor samples were obtained from healthy Caucasian individuals from Russia, aged 6 to 90. Every donor contributed roughly 10 milliliters of peripheral blood by blood draw. The study, taken as a whole, reports: Total diversity from one million sequenced T cells was likely underestimated. Donor CMV status was unknown, possibly confounding expanded clonotype changes.

With a J-beta primer mix and a sample-barcoded 5' primer, a second PCR ran roughly 7 to 11 cycles. TCRdb independently ran MiXCR on the 5' RACE reads; one entry per CDR3 protein. The sample carries approximately 790,000 distinct CDR3 sequences, 62% recorded once. Input material: blood. The TCR originated in a man aged 25 to 40 in good health. This chain uses TRBV6-6 with TRBJ2-1, with a tentative D call TRBD2 (5 bases). CDR3 amino acids: CASSYRSADNEQFF. DNA of the CDR3: TGTGCCAGCAGTTACCGTAGCGCCGACAATGAGCAGTTCTTC.